Following are 11 T cell receptor beta chains from one sample sequenced in a study of blood T cell repertoires in COVID-19. The data were produced by immunoSEQ multiplex PCR, yet TCRdb's version contains in-frame clones alone and is incomplete. The data contain about 410,000 clones, about 90% of them singletons. Source material: PBMCs or T cells enriched from blood (not recorded which). The receptors shown here come from a man between 18 and 29 years old who had recovered from COVID-19.

The CDR3 sequence: CASSERESSYNSPLHF. The CDR3 nucleotides read TGTGCCAGCAGTGAACGGGAGAGCTCCTATAATTCACCCCTCCACTTT. The chain is built from TRBV6-1 and TRBJ1-6; D gene uncertain. V dropped 2 bases and J dropped 0 bases, with 8 bases sitting between them. Germline loops: CDR1 MNHNS, CDR2 SASEGT. This CDR3 is 16 amino acids long.

This rearrangement joins TRBV28 to TRBJ2-3; D unclear. The CDR3 consists of 12 residues. Between the trimmed V and J ends, which lost 6 bases and 4 bases, there was a span of 8 bases. CDR1 is MDHEN, CDR2 SYDVKM, per germline. The CDR3 spells CASSPPADTQYF. The DNA for the CDR3 is TGTGCCAGCAGCCCCCCGGCAGATACGCAGTATTTT.

The chain has TRBV3-1 (or the pseudogene TRBV3-2) and TRBJ1-3; 7 nucleotides line up with TRBD1. The germline V gene encodes CDR1 LGHDT and CDR2 YNNKEL (reference sequence). This CDR3 region has 16 residues. Losses at the gene ends were 0 bases for V and 0 bases for J; bases not matched to a gene: 2. The CDR3 nucleotides read TGTGCCAGCAGCCAAGAAGACAGGGTCTCTGGAAACACCATATATTTT. Translation: CASSQEDRVSGNTIYF.

V and J are TRBV28 and TRBJ1-4, with 8 nucleotides matching TRBD1. CDR3 length: 14 amino acids. Germline V gives CDR1 MDHEN, CDR2 SYDVKM. V shed 8 bases, J shed 7 bases, and the junction held 9 bases outside the gene matches. The CDR3 DNA is TGTGCCAGCGTTGGACAGGGTAGGGGTGAAAAACTGTTTTTT. Protein product: CASVGQGRGEKLFF.

This chain links TRBV7-9 with TRBJ2-7; the D gene is possibly TRBD2 (5 bases). Germline lookup yields CDR1 SEHNR and CDR2 FQNEAQ (reference sequence). This CDR3 has 15 amino acids. The ends were cut back, 3 bases at V and 3 bases at J, with 15 bases in the middle. In DNA form, the CDR3 reads TGTGCCAGCAGCTTCTTGGACTCCTCACACTACGAGCAGTACTTC. It encodes CASSFLDSSHYEQYF.

This rearrangement joins TRBV28 to TRBJ2-1; TRBD2 matches at 8 bases. This CDR3 region has 18 residues. After removal of 3 bases from V and 5 bases from J, the junction contained 15 bases not matched to a gene. The germline gives CDR1 MDHEN, CDR2 SYDVKM. DNA of the CDR3: TGTGCCAGCAGTTTCCCGGGACTAGGACAAGACAAAAACAATGAGCAGTTCTTC. It specifies CASSFPGLGQDKNNEQFF.

The chain couples TRBV4-1 to TRBJ1-4; 7 nucleotides agree with TRBD1. Germline V CDR1 and CDR2: MGHRA, YSYEKL. The CDR3 extends over 15 amino acids. V dropped 4 bases and J dropped 6; count of bases not matched to a gene: 8. CDR3: CASSLIDRDDEKLFF. The CDR3 coding sequence is TGCGCCAGCAGCCTCATCGACAGGGACGATGAAAAACTGTTTTTT.

CDR3 protein: CASSLGGEGPDYEQYF. The CDR3 DNA reads TGTGCCAGCAGTTTAGGCGGAGAGGGCCCTGACTACGAGCAGTACTTC. The rearrangement links TRBV28 to TRBJ2-7; tentatively, D is TRBD2 (5 bases). The V end lost 2 bases, the J end lost 3 bases, and 17 bases lay between the germline ends. The CDR3 is 16 residues long. CDR1 MDHEN and CDR2 SYDVKM come from the germline V gene.

This sequence joins TRBV11-3 and TRBJ1-1; no definite D call. The CDR3 loop spans 8 amino acids. Germline V lookup: CDR1 SGHNT, CDR2 YENEEA. Trimming stripped 8 bases from V and 7 bases from J, with 2 bases between. The CDR3 region is CASLEAFF. In DNA, the CDR3 is TGTGCCAGCCTTGAAGCTTTCTTT. The full variable domain, its missing parts supplied by reference TRBV11-3 and TRBJ1-1, is EAGVVQSPRYKIIEKKQPVAFWCNPISGHNTLYWYLQNLGQGPELLIRYENEEAVDDSQLPKDRFSAERLKGVDSTLKIQPAELGDSAVYLCASLEAFFGQGTRLTVV.

This sequence joins TRBV28 and TRBJ1-2; D is undetermined. Between the trimmed V and J ends, which lost 1 base and 3 bases, there was a span of 6 bases. Germline lookup yields CDR1 MDHEN and CDR2 SYDVKM. CDR3 length equals 13 residues. The chain's CDR3 is CASSLLADYGYTF. CDR3 nucleotides: TGTGCCAGCAGTTTATTAGCCGACTATGGCTACACCTTC.

The chain links TRBV3-1 (or the pseudogene TRBV3-2) to TRBJ2-1; 9 bases are shared with TRBD2. This CDR3 has 15 residues. V shed 1 base, J shed 8 bases, and the junction held 6 bases outside the gene matches. Germline lookup yields CDR1 LGHDT and CDR2 YNNKEL (reference sequence). CDR3 in amino acids: CASSQGPAGGDEQFF. CDR3 nucleotide sequence: TGTGCCAGCAGCCAAGGGCCAGCGGGAGGCGATGAGCAGTTCTTC.